This entry is about one T cell receptor (beta chain). Its antigen remains unidentified. The sample is drawn from a study of T cell responses to AZD1222 COVID-19 vaccine. Profiling relied on immunoSEQ multiplex PCR, and the TCRdb table lists in-frame clones only, not all of them. The sample includes roughly 150,000 clones, roughly 90% of them seen just once. Germline lookup yields CDR1 SGHRS and CDR2 YFSETQ. The CDR3 extends over 16 amino acids. Trimming cost V 0 bases and J 4 bases, with 16 bases left between them. Broader study findings: Donor demographics were predominantly white British with a female majority; clonal diversity may be underestimated.

Material: peripheral blood, obtained on day 0 of AZD1222 vaccination. The origin of this receptor is an adult in good health. The chain recombines TRBV5-1 with TRBJ1-1; D not resolved. The CDR3 region has the DNA TGCGCCAGCAGCTTGGCCGGGGTGGGTTTGGTCACTGAAGCTTTCTTT. Amino acids: CASSLAGVGLVTEAFF.